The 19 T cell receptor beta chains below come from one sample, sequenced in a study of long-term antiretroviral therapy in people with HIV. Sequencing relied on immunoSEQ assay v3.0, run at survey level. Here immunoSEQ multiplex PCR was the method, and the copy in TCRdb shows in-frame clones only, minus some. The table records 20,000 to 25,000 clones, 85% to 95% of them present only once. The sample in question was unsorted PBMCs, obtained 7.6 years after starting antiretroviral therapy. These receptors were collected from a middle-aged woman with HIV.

CDR3 sequence reads: CASSARLAGGETQYF. CDR3 nucleotides: TGTGCCAGCAGCGCCCGACTAGCGGGGGGAGAGACCCAGTACTTC. The chain has TRBV9 and TRBJ2-5, with 13 bases lining up with TRBD2. V lost 3 bases to trimming and J lost 4 bases; unmatched junction nucleotides: 3. Germline CDR1 SGDLS, CDR2 YYNGEE. The CDR3 totals 15 residues.

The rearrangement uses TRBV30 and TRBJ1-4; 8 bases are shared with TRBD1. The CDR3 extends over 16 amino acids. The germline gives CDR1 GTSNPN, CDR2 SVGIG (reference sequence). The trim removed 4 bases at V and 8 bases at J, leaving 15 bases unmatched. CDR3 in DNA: TGTGCCTGGACCAGACTCCGGGACAGGCGGTCGGAAAAACTGTTTTTT. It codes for CAWTRLRDRRSEKLFF.

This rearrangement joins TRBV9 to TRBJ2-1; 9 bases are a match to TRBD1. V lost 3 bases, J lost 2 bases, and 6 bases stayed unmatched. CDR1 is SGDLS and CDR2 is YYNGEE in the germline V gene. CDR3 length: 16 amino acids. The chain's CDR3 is CASSEKTGGPYNEQFF. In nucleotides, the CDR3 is TGTGCCAGCAGCGAGAAAACAGGGGGCCCCTACAATGAGCAGTTCTTC. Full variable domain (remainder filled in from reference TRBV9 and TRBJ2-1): DSGVTQTPKHLITATGQRVTLRCSPRSGDLSVYWYQQSLDQGLQFLIQYYNGEERAKGNILERFSAQQFPDLHSELNLSSLELGDSALYFCASSEKTGGPYNEQFFGPGTRLTVL.

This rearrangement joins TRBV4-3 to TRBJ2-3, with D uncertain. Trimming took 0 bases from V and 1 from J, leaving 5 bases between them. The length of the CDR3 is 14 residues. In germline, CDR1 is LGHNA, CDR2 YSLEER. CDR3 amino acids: CASSQDRGTDTQYF. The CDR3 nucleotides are TGCGCCAGCAGCCAAGACCGAGGCACAGATACGCAGTATTTT.

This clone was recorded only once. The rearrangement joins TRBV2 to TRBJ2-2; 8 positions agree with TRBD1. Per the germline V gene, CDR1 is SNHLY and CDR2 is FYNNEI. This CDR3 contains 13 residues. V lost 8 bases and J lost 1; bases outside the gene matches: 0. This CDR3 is CASDRGNTGELFF. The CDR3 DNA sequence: TGTGCCAGCGACAGGGGGAACACCGGGGAGCTGTTTTTT.

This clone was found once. The CDR3: CASWAGQGMNTEAFF. CDR3 nucleotides: TGTGCCAGTTGGGCCGGACAGGGGATGAACACTGAAGCTTTCTTT. The chain employs TRBV6-1 and TRBJ1-1, with 9 bases aligning to TRBD1. Germline V gives CDR1 MNHNS, CDR2 SASEGT. The CDR3 runs to 15 residues. The J segment lost 0 bases and the V segment lost 9 bases, leaving 8 bases of the junction unmatched.

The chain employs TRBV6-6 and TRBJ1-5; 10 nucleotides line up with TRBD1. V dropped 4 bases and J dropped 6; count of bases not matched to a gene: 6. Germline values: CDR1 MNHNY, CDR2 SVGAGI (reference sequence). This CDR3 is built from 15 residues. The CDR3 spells CASSSRTGGIQPQHF. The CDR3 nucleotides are TGTGCCAGCAGTTCCCGGACAGGGGGGATTCAGCCCCAGCATTTT.

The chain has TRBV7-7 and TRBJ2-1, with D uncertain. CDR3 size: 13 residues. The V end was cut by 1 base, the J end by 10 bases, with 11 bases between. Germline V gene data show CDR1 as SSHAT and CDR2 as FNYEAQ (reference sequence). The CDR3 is CASSLENSPEQFF. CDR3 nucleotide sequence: TGTGCCAGCAGCTTAGAGAATAGTCCAGAGCAGTTCTTC.

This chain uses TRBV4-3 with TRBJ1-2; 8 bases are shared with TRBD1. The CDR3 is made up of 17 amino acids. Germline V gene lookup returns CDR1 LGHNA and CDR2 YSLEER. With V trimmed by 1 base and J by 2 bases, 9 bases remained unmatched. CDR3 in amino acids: CASSQAFSAGGNYGYTF. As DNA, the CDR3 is TGCGCCAGCAGCCAAGCTTTTTCGGCAGGGGGCAACTATGGCTACACCTTC.

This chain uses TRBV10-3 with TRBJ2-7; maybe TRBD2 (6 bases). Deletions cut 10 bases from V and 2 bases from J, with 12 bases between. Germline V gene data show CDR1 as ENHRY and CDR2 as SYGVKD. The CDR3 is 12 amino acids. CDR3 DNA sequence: TGTGCCACAGGTCCGGGGGCCTACGAGCAGTACTTC. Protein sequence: CATGPGAYEQYF.

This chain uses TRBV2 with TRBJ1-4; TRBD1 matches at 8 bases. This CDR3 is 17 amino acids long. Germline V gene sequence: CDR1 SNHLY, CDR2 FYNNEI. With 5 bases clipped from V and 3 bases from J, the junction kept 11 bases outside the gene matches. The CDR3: CASSLRRTGTPNEKLFF. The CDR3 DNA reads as TGTGCCAGCAGTCTGAGAAGGACAGGGACTCCTAATGAAAAACTGTTTTTT.

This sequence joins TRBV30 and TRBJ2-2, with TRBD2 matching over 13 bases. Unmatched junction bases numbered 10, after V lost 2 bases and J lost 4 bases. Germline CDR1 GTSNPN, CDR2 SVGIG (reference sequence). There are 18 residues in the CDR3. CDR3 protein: CAWSINPGLAGFTGELFF. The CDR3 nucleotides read TGTGCCTGGAGTATTAATCCGGGACTAGCGGGATTCACCGGGGAGCTGTTTTTT.

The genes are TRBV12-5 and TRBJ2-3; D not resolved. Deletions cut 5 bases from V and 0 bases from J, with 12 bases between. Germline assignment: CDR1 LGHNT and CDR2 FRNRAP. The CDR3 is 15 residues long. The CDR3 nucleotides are TGTGCTAGTGGTCGTCAGATCTCTAGCACAGATACGCAGTATTTT. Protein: CASGRQISSTDTQYF.

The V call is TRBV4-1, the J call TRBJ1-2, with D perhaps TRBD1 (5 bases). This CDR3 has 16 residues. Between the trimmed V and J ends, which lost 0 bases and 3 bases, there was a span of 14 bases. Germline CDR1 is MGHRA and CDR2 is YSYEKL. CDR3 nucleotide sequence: TGCGCCAGCAGCCAAGATGGGGGGAGGGGTGACTATGGCTACACCTTC. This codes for CASSQDGGRGDYGYTF.

As DNA, the CDR3 is TGTGCCAGCAGCTTTCGGGGGAACGACTATGGCTACACCTTC. Its protein is CASSFRGNDYGYTF. The V call is TRBV5-4, the J call TRBJ1-2, with a possible D match to TRBD1 (5 bases). V lost 2 bases and J 3 bases, leaving 11 bases between the germline ends. Germline V gives CDR1 SGHNT, CDR2 YYREEE (reference sequence). This CDR3 is built from 14 residues. The full variable domain, in which reference TRBV5-4 and TRBJ1-2 provide the parts outside the CDR3, is ETGVTQSPTHLIKTRGQQVTLRCSSQSGHNTVSWYQQALGQGPQFIFQYYREEENGRGNFPPRFSGLQFPNYSSELNVNALELDDSALYLCASSFRGNDYGYTFGSGTRLTVV.

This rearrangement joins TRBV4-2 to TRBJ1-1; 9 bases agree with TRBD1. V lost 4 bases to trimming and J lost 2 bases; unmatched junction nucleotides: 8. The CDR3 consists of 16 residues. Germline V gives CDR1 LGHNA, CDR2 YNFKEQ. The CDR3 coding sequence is TGTGCCAGCAGCCGACCGGGACAGGGAATAAACACTGAAGCTTTCTTT. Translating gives CASSRPGQGINTEAFF.

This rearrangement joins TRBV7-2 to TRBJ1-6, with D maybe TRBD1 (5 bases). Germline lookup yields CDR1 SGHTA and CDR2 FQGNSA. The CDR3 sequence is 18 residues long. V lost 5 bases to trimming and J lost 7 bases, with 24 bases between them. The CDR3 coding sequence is TGTGCCAGCAGCCTCGGGACCACACAGTACTCGGGGAATTCACCCCTCCACTTT. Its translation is CASSLGTTQYSGNSPLHF.

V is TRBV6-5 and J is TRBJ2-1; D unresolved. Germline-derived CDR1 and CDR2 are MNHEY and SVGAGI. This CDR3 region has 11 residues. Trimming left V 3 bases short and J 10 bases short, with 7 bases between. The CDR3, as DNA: TGTGCCAGCAGTTATATGAGCGAGCAGTTCTTC. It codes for CASSYMSEQFF.

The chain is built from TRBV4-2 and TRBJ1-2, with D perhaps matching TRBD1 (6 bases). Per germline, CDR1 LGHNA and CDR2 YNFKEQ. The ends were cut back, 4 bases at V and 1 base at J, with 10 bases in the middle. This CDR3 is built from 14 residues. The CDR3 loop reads CASSPDRINYGYTF. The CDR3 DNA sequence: TGTGCCAGCAGCCCCGACAGGATTAACTATGGCTACACCTTC.